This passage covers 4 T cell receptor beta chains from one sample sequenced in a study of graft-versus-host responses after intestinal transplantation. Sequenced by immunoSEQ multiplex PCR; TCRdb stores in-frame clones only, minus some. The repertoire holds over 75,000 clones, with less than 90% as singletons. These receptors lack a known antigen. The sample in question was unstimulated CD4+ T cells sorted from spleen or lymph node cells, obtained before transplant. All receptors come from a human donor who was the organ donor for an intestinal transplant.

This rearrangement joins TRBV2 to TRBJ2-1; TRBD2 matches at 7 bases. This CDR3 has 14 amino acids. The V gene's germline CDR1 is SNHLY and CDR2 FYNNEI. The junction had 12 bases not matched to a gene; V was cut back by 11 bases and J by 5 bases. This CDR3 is CAGDWGGTNNEQFF. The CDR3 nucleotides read TGTGCCGGGGACTGGGGGGGAACAAACAATGAGCAGTTCTTC.

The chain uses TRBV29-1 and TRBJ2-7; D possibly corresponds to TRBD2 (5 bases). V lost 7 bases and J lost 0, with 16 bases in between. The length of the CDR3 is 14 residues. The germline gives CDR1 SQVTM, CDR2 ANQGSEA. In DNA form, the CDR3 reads TGCAGCGCCGGCCGGGGTTCAAGCTCCTACGAGCAGTACTTC. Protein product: CSAGRGSSSYEQYF.

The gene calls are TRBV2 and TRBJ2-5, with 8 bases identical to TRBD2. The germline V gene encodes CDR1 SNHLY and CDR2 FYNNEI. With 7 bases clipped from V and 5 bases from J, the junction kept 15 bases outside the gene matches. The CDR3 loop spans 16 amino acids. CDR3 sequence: CASIALKAGGGETQYF. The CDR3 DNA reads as TGTGCCAGCATCGCCCTAAAGGCGGGGGGCGGGGAGACCCAGTACTTC.

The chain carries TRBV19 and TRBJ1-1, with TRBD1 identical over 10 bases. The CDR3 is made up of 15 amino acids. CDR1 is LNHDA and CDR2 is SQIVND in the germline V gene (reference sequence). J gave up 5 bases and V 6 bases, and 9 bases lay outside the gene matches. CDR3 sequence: CASRARQGAGTEAFF. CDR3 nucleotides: TGTGCCAGTAGAGCCAGACAGGGGGCAGGGACTGAAGCTTTCTTT.